The clone carrying this T cell receptor beta chain showed up just a few times. The data are from a study of blood T cell repertoires in COVID-19. In the study overall: The origin of the acute and convalescent COVID-19 samples was the United States, Italy and Spain. The analysed material was cDNA or gDNA that came from T cells, B-cell-depleted T cells, or PBMCs.

From germline, CDR1 is LNHDA and CDR2 SQIVND (reference sequence). The V end lost 3 bases, the J end lost 3 bases, and 11 bases lay between the germline ends. The CDR3 is made up of 14 amino acids. Study processing details: Estimation of nucleated cell counts was performed using reference gene primer amplification. The method was immunoSEQ multiplex PCR; TCRdb's version includes in-frame clones alone and lacks a portion of them. The V and J calls and the clone size are those of that table, but D and trimming were determined from the DNA. The sample contains 150,000 or so clones, around 83% of which appear only once.

This sequence joins TRBV19 and TRBJ1-1; perhaps TRBD1 as D (6 bases). Sequencing was done on a sample of peripheral blood. The receptor comes from a man over 45 with active or convalescent COVID-19. The CDR3 bases are TGTGCCAGTAGTATCCACAGGGCTGACACTGAAGCTTTCTTT. This translates into CASSIHRADTEAFF.